This T cell receptor (beta chain) derives from a study of OX40 agonist ivuxolimab in advanced cancers. The CDR3 totals 13 residues. CDR1 is SNHLY, CDR2 FYNNEI, per germline. Trimming took 1 base from V and 4 from J, leaving 7 bases between them. Generated by immunoSEQ multiplex PCR, the TCRdb table keeps only in-frame clones and is missing some. The repertoire consists of roughly 46,000 clones, with about four fifths occurring once and the leading ten covering around 1.9%. This chain links TRBV2 with TRBJ1-2, with D unresolved. The specimen comprised CD4+ or CD8+ T cells sorted from blood, sampled in a trial of the OX40 agonist ivuxolimab. This receptor was taken from an adult with an advanced solid tumor such as melanoma, head and neck, liver or kidney cancer. This CDR3 is CASSEEGGYGYTF. CDR3 coding DNA: TGTGCCAGCAGTGAAGAGGGTGGCTATGGCTACACCTTC.